The 29 T cell receptor beta chains in this list originate from one sample, sequenced in a study of T cell repertoires in cytomegalovirus infection. TCRdb redid the calling of the reads with MiXCR, one entry per CDR3 protein. The sample shows roughly 570,000 distinct CDR3 sequences, around two fifths of them seen only once. These receptors' antigens are unknown. Sequencing used cultured PBMCs, obtained from culture after CMV antigen stimulation. Source of these receptors: a human donor in good health (CMV status not recorded). Some clones in this sample may be carry-over from other donors' samples.

The chain uses TRBV7-9 and TRBJ2-3; D is uncertain. With 5 bases removed from V and 0 bases from J, the gap between germline ends came to 9 bases. This CDR3 has 14 residues. Germline V CDR1 and CDR2: SEHNR, FQNEAQ (reference sequence). CDR3 loop: CASSQQISTDTQYF. The CDR3 DNA reads TGTGCCAGCAGCCAACAGATAAGCACAGATACGCAGTATTTT.

This clonotype was counted between two and nine times. This chain joins TRBV5-5 and TRBJ2-7, with TRBD2 matching over 8 bases. Germline V gene data show CDR1 as SGHKS and CDR2 as YYEKEE (reference sequence). The CDR3 extends over 15 amino acids. The trim removed 2 bases at V and 2 bases at J, leaving 6 bases unmatched. CDR3 in amino acids: CASSLLADLPYEQYF. The CDR3 DNA reads TGTGCCAGCAGCTTACTAGCGGATCTACCCTACGAGCAGTACTTC.

The V gene is TRBV25-1, the J gene TRBJ2-1; unclear D gene. V was clipped by 6 bases and J by 2 bases, with 11 bases between them. This CDR3 comprises 14 residues. The germline V gene has CDR1 MGHDK and CDR2 SYGVNS. DNA of the CDR3: TGTGCCAGCAGGGGCCTCAGTCCCTACAATGAGCAGTTCTTC. Translating gives CASRGLSPYNEQFF.

Only a few counts were recorded for this clonotype. J is TRBJ2-1 and V is TRBV7-2; a possible D gene is TRBD1 (6 bases). Trimming removed 0 bases at V and 0 bases at J, with 6 bases between. The CDR3 is 15 residues long. Germline loops: CDR1 SGHTA, CDR2 FQGNSA. This CDR3 reads CASSLAGASYNEQFF. CDR3 in DNA: TGTGCCAGCAGCTTAGCGGGGGCCTCCTACAATGAGCAGTTCTTC.

This clonotype was detected only a few times. The chain combines TRBV7-6 with TRBJ2-5, with D possibly TRBD2 on 5 matching bases. Trimming removed 5 bases at V and 6 bases at J, with 25 bases between. Per germline, CDR1 SGHVS and CDR2 FNYEAQ. The CDR3 runs 17 residues. The CDR3 sequence is CASSHPLAGRQGKTQYF. For the CDR3, the DNA is TGTGCCAGCAGCCACCCTCTAGCTGGGCGACAAGGGAAGACCCAGTACTTC. Combining the CDR3 with reference TRBV7-6 and TRBJ2-5 gives the whole variable domain GAGVSQSPRYKVTKRGQDVALRCDPISGHVSLYWYRQALGQGPEFLTYFNYEAQQDKSGLPNDRFSAERPEGSISTLTIQRTEQRDSAMYRCASSHPLAGRQGKTQYFGPGTRLLVL.

V and J are TRBV18 and TRBJ2-7; 10 bases are a match to TRBD1. This CDR3 region has 15 residues. Losses at the gene ends were 2 bases for V and 6 bases for J; bases not matched to a gene: 7. From germline, CDR1 is KGHSH and CDR2 LQKENI. This CDR3 reads CASSPSSRTGGEQYF. The CDR3 region has the DNA TGTGCCAGCTCACCAAGTAGTCGGACAGGGGGCGAGCAGTACTTC.

The chain is built from TRBV10-3 and TRBJ2-2; D is unclear. The germline V gene has CDR1 ENHRY and CDR2 SYGVKD. V lost 6 bases, J lost 1 base, and 9 bases lay in between. The CDR3 length is 14 residues. CDR3 DNA sequence: TGTGCCATCAGATCGGGCCAGAACACCGGGGAGCTGTTTTTT. This translates into CAIRSGQNTGELFF.

The sample holds many counts of this clonotype. This chain connects TRBV7-2 to TRBJ1-5; a weak D match, TRBD1 (5 bases). Per germline, CDR1 SGHTA and CDR2 FQGNSA. The CDR3 length is 15 residues. Trimming took 3 bases from V and 1 from J, leaving 10 bases between them. Here the CDR3 DNA reads TGTGCCAGCAGCTTCCAGGGTATCAGCAATCAGCCCCAGCATTTT. It encodes CASSFQGISNQPQHF. The complete variable domain, with remaining parts taken from reference TRBV7-2 and TRBJ1-5, reads GAGVSQSPSNKVTEKGKDVELRCDPISGHTALYWYRQSLGQGLEFLIYFQGNSAPDKSGLPSDRFSAERTGGSVSTLTIQRTQQEDSAVYLCASSFQGISNQPQHFGDGTRLSIL.

There are a few counts of this clonotype. This chain joins TRBV11-2 and TRBJ1-5; tentatively, D is TRBD1 (6 bases). V was shortened by 1 base and J by 7 bases, with 8 bases between the two germline ends. Germline loops: CDR1 SGHAT, CDR2 FQNNGV. The CDR3 runs to 13 residues. The CDR3, as DNA: TGTGCCAGCAGCTTAGGGGACACACAGCCCCAGCATTTT. Its protein product is CASSLGDTQPQHF.

The genes are TRBV6-2 or TRBV6-3 and TRBJ2-1, with 12 bases that match TRBD2. V lost 10 bases and J lost 7; bases outside the gene matches: 8. The CDR3 consists of 14 residues. CDR1 is MNHEY and CDR2 is SVGEGT in the germline V gene. The CDR3 loop is CATILAGGRNEQFF. In nucleotides, the CDR3 is TGTGCCACCATACTAGCGGGAGGCCGGAATGAGCAGTTCTTC.

In its sample, this clonotype was seen a few times. The chain links TRBV11-2 to TRBJ1-2; perhaps TRBD1 as D (5 bases). Trimming took 7 bases from V and 0 from J, leaving 15 bases between them. CDR3 length: 15 amino acids. CDR1 and CDR2 (germline): SGHAT, FQNNGV. In DNA form, the CDR3 reads TGTGCCAGCACCCGGGGAGCAGGGACTAACTATGGCTACACCTTC. This codes for CASTRGAGTNYGYTF. Combining the CDR3 with reference TRBV11-2 and TRBJ1-2 gives the whole variable domain EAGVAQSPRYKIIEKRQSVAFWCNPISGHATLYWYQQILGQGPKLLIQFQNNGVVDDSQLPKDRFSAERLKGVDSTLKIQPAKLEDSAVYLCASTRGAGTNYGYTFGSGTRLTVV.

The chain is built from TRBV5-5 and TRBJ2-3; possible D gene TRBD1, 6 bases. The CDR3 has 16 residues. Germline CDR1 reads SGHKS; CDR2 reads YYEKEE (reference sequence). Trimming removed 5 bases from V and 0 bases from J, with 16 bases in between. The CDR3 nucleotides read TGTGCCAGCAGAAGGAAAACAGGGTTTAGCACAGATACGCAGTATTTT. Protein product: CASRRKTGFSTDTQYF.

The chain links TRBV7-6 to TRBJ2-5, with D unresolved. Germline V gene lookup returns CDR1 SGHVS and CDR2 FNYEAQ. The CDR3 has 15 residues. V lost 3 bases to trimming and J lost 5 bases, with 16 bases between them. As DNA, the CDR3 is TGTGCCAGCAGCTTGGGGTCCCTCCCAAGCGAGACCCAGTACTTC. Protein product: CASSLGSLPSETQYF.

The chain recombines TRBV19 with TRBJ1-4, with 8 bases that match TRBD1. This CDR3 is 17 amino acids long. From germline, CDR1 is LNHDA and CDR2 SQIVND (reference sequence). Unmatched junction bases numbered 9, after V lost 4 bases and J lost 2 bases. CDR3 in DNA: TGTGCCAGTAGTACTGGTCCGGACAGGGCTACTAATGAAAAACTGTTTTTT. It translates to CASSTGPDRATNEKLFF. Complete variable domain (other parts from reference TRBV19 and TRBJ1-4): DGGITQSPKYLFRKEGQNVTLSCEQNLNHDAMYWYRQDPGQGLRLIYYSQIVNDFQKGDIAEGYSVSREKKESFPLTVTSAQKNPTAFYLCASSTGPDRATNEKLFFGSGTQLSVL.

This clonotype was observed a handful of times. The gene calls are TRBV6-1 and TRBJ2-2, with TRBD1 identical over 8 bases. CDR1 and CDR2 from the germline V gene are MNHNS and SASEGT. Trimming took 8 bases from V and 5 from J; bases not matched to a gene: 7. The CDR3 is made up of 14 amino acids. The CDR3 DNA reads TGTGCCAGCCGGGACAGGCAGATTACCGGGGAGCTGTTTTTT. Its protein product is CASRDRQITGELFF.

The chain carries TRBV20-1 and TRBJ1-1, with D possibly being TRBD1 (6 bases). This CDR3 has 14 residues. V was trimmed by 0 bases and J by 2 bases, leaving 10 bases between them. Germline CDR1 and CDR2: DFQATT and SNEGSKA (reference sequence). The CDR3 sequence is CSAREPRGNTEAFF. CDR3 coding DNA: TGCAGTGCTAGAGAACCCAGGGGTAACACTGAAGCTTTCTTT.

This clonotype showed up just a few times. The genes are TRBV7-6 and TRBJ2-3; unclear D gene. The germline V and J ends were trimmed by 4 bases and 2 bases, with 10 bases remaining between them. Germline CDR1 reads SGHVS; CDR2 reads FNYEAQ. The CDR3 spans 14 residues. The CDR3 sequence: CASSWLDPTDTQYF. The CDR3 nucleotides are TGTGCCAGCAGCTGGCTAGATCCCACAGATACGCAGTATTTT.

This chain uses TRBV10-3 with TRBJ2-7; TRBD1 agrees at 9 bases. This CDR3 has 14 residues. Germline lookup yields CDR1 ENHRY and CDR2 SYGVKD. V trimming: 6 bases; J trimming: 1 base; junction bases outside the gene matches: 4. In nucleotides, the CDR3 is TGTGCCATCAGGGGACAGGGTGCGTCCTACGAGCAGTACTTC. This encodes CAIRGQGASYEQYF.

This clonotype was recorded once. The chain has TRBV11-3 and TRBJ2-7; D is unresolved. The CDR3 is made up of 13 amino acids. V lost 4 bases and J 5 bases, leaving 12 bases between the germline ends. Looked up from germline, CDR1 is SGHNT and CDR2 is YENEEA. Here the CDR3 reads CASSYGNLDEQYF. In nucleotides, the CDR3 is TGTGCCAGCAGCTACGGCAATCTGGACGAGCAGTACTTC. Full variable domain (outside the CDR3, taken from reference TRBV11-3 and TRBJ2-7): EAGVVQSPRYKIIEKKQPVAFWCNPISGHNTLYWYLQNLGQGPELLIRYENEEAVDDSQLPKDRFSAERLKGVDSTLKIQPAELGDSAVYLCASSYGNLDEQYFGPGTRLTVT.

The chain has TRBV7-2 and TRBJ2-7, with a tentative D call TRBD2 (6 bases). The CDR3 extends over 11 amino acids. V lost 6 bases and J 7 bases, leaving 10 bases between the germline ends. Germline V gives CDR1 SGHTA, CDR2 FQGNSA. The CDR3 protein is CASRERGEQYF. CDR3 nucleotides: TGTGCCAGCAGAGAACGGGGGGAGCAGTACTTC.

This clonotype was observed at least ten times. The chain has TRBV7-2 and TRBJ1-1; D may be TRBD1 (5 bases). The germline gives CDR1 SGHTA, CDR2 FQGNSA. The V gene lost 3 bases and the J gene lost 4 bases, with 9 bases spanning the gap. The CDR3 extends over 13 amino acids. The CDR3: CASSFKGSTEAFF. Here the CDR3 DNA reads TGTGCCAGCAGCTTCAAGGGGTCCACTGAAGCTTTCTTT.

V and J are TRBV28 and TRBJ2-4; D may be TRBD1 (6 bases). Trimming took 6 bases from V and 10 from J, leaving 16 bases between them. CDR3 size: 13 residues. CDR1 MDHEN and CDR2 SYDVKM come from the germline V gene. CDR3 bases: TGTGCCAGCAGACCCCCTGGGGGCCTGATTCAGTACTTC. Protein: CASRPPGGLIQYF.

This clonotype has just a few counts. V gene TRBV7-9 combines with J gene TRBJ2-1; the match to TRBD1 covers 7 bases. CDR1 is SEHNR and CDR2 is FQNEAQ in the germline V gene (reference sequence). Trimming at V came to 10 bases and at J to 6 bases, leaving 15 bases not matched to a gene. The length of the CDR3 is 15 residues. The CDR3 nucleotides are TGTGCCACCGAGCGTAAGGGGGCCGTGGCCAATGAGCAGTTCTTC. This gives the protein CATERKGAVANEQFF.

V and J are TRBV7-6 and TRBJ2-1; 11 bases fit TRBD2. The CDR3 sequence is 18 residues long. V was clipped by 3 bases and J by 2 bases; unmatched bases: 9. Germline V gene data show CDR1 as SGHVS and CDR2 as FNYEAQ. CDR3 sequence (DNA): TGTGCCAGCAGCTTCCCCGGACTAGCGGGCGCCCCCTACAATGAGCAGTTCTTC. It yields the protein CASSFPGLAGAPYNEQFF.

V gene TRBV7-8 combines with J gene TRBJ2-5; D gene uncertain. Germline V gene lookup returns CDR1 SGHVS and CDR2 FQNEAQ. Deletions cut 5 bases from V and 2 bases from J, with 15 bases between. This CDR3 has 15 residues. This CDR3 reads CASSPRGAEQETQYF. Written as DNA, the CDR3 is TGTGCCAGCAGCCCTCGTGGTGCGGAGCAAGAGACCCAGTACTTC. Full variable domain (outside the CDR3, taken from reference TRBV7-8 and TRBJ2-5): GAGVSQSPRYKVAKRGQDVALRCDPISGHVSLFWYQQALGQGPEFLTYFQNEAQLDKSGLPSDRFFAERPEGSVSTLKIQRTQQEDSAVYLCASSPRGAEQETQYFGPGTRLLVL.

The genes are TRBV20-1 and TRBJ1-1, with a possible D match to TRBD1 (5 bases). This CDR3 has 13 amino acids. CDR1 and CDR2 from the germline V gene are DFQATT and SNEGSKA (reference sequence). V was pared by 3 bases and J by 0 bases, with 8 bases between. CDR3 sequence (DNA): TGCAGTGCTAGTCGGGGGATGAACACTGAAGCTTTCTTT. It codes for CSASRGMNTEAFF.

The chain is built from TRBV20-1 and TRBJ2-3, with D possibly matching TRBD2 (6 bases). With 5 bases removed from V and 0 bases from J, the gap between germline ends came to 21 bases. Germline V CDR1 and CDR2: DFQATT, SNEGSKA (reference sequence). This CDR3 is built from 17 residues. In DNA, the CDR3 is TGCAGTGCTCAAAGATTGACTAGTGGAGCTAGCACAGATACGCAGTATTTT. Translating gives CSAQRLTSGASTDTQYF.

This clonotype appeared a few times. V is TRBV7-6 and J is TRBJ1-1, with unresolved D. CDR3 size: 14 residues. Trimming removed 5 bases from V and 6 bases from J, with 16 bases in between. Per the germline V gene, CDR1 is SGHVS and CDR2 is FNYEAQ. The CDR3 sequence is CASSGYSVDSEAFF. The CDR3 DNA reads TGTGCCAGCAGCGGCTACTCGGTCGATTCTGAAGCTTTCTTT. Filled out from reference TRBV7-6 and TRBJ1-1, the complete variable domain reads GAGVSQSPRYKVTKRGQDVALRCDPISGHVSLYWYRQALGQGPEFLTYFNYEAQQDKSGLPNDRFSAERPEGSISTLTIQRTEQRDSAMYRCASSGYSVDSEAFFGQGTRLTVV.

V is TRBV5-4 and J is TRBJ1-2; D not resolved. CDR3 length equals 16 residues. Looked up from germline, CDR1 is SGHNT and CDR2 is YYREEE (reference sequence). Trimming pared 4 bases from V and 5 bases from J, leaving 21 bases between. The CDR3 is CASSPQALKTVYGYTF. In DNA form, the CDR3 reads TGTGCCAGCAGCCCCCAGGCACTTAAGACGGTTTATGGCTACACCTTC.